This entry features one T cell receptor (beta chain) sequence. Its antigen remains unidentified. This sample was taken from a study of OX40 agonist ivuxolimab in advanced cancers. Overall study: Patient treatment consisted of intravenous ivuxolimab administration every 2 weeks at 0.01 to 10 mg/kg. Study-wide points: CD4+ T cells averaged fewer expanded clones than CD8+ T cells.

The V end was cut by 5 bases, the J end by 6 bases, with 14 bases between. The CDR3 sequence is 13 residues long. The germline V gene has CDR1 SGHVS and CDR2 FNYEAQ. Sequenced by immunoSEQ multiplex PCR; TCRdb stores in-frame clones only, minus some. The repertoire has 78,000 or so clones, roughly 86% of them found once; the top ten carry 0.78%. The V call is TRBV7-6, the J call TRBJ2-7, with D possibly TRBD2 on 5 matching bases. Source: CD4+ or CD8+ T cells sorted from blood, taken in a trial of the OX40 agonist ivuxolimab. This receptor was taken from an adult with an advanced solid tumor such as melanoma, head and neck, liver or kidney cancer. The CDR3 reads CASSKTTGSEQYF. CDR3 sequence (DNA): TGTGCCAGCAGCAAGACCACGGGATCCGAGCAGTACTTC.